This T cell receptor (beta chain) was identified in a study of T-cell reconstitution after alpha-beta-depleted transplantation in children. This clonotype was counted at least ten times. The antigen is undetermined. This CDR3 contains 16 residues. Germline-derived CDR1 and CDR2 are SGHRS and YFSETQ. J was trimmed by 6 bases and V by 3 bases; bases with no gene match: 9. Findings and caveats of the study: Newly generated T cells supplied most T-cell counts and diversity one year post-transplant. In some patients, recipient T cells and intrathymic progenitors surviving conditioning explained high day-60 diversity. Several hundred expanded graft clones reportedly were the source of alpha-beta T cells about two months after transplant.

A TCRbeta library incorporating unique molecular identifiers was prepared. TCRdb fed the PCR reads into MiXCR, producing one record per CDR3 protein. The sample contains roughly 120,000 distinct CDR3 sequences, roughly 23% of which appear only once. The J gene is TRBJ2-2, the V gene TRBV5-1; the match to TRBD1 covers 9 bases. This TCR derives from a male patient aged 2 to 9 who had a stem cell transplant for chronic granulomatous disease, so the T cells may come from the graft donor. This material consisted of PBMCs, mostly from graft donor cells, taken 180 days after TCRalphabeta/CD19-depleted stem cell transplant. The CDR3 sequence: CASSYYRGQISGELFF. The CDR3 DNA reads TGCGCCAGCAGCTACTACAGGGGGCAGATATCCGGGGAGCTGTTTTTT.